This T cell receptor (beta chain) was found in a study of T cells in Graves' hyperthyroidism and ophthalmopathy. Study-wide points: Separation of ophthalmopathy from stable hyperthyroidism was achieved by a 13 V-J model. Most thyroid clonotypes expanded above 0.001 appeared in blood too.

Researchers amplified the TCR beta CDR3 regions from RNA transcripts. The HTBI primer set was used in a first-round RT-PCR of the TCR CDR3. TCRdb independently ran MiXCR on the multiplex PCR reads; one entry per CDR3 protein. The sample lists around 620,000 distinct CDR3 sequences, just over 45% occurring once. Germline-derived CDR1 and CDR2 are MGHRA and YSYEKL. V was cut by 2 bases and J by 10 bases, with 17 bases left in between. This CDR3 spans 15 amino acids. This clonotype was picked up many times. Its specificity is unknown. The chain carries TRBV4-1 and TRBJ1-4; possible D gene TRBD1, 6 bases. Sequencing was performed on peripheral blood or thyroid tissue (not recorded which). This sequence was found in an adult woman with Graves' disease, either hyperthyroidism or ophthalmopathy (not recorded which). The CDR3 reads CASSQPGQGRGKLFF. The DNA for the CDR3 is TGCGCCAGCAGCCAACCGGGACAAGGTCGAGGAAAACTGTTTTTT.